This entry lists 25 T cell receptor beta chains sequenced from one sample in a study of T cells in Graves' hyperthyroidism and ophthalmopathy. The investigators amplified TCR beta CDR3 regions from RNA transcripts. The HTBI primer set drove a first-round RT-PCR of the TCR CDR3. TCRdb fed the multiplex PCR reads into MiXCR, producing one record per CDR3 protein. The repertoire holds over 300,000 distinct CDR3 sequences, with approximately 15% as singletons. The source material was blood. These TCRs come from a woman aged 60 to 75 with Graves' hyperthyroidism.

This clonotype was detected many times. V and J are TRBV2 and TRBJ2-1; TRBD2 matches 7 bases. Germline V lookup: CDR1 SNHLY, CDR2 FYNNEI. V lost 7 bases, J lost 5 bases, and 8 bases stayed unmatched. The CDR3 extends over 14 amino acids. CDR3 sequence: CASKGGSSHNEQFF. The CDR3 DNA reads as TGTGCCAGCAAGGGCGGGAGTAGCCACAATGAGCAGTTCTTC.

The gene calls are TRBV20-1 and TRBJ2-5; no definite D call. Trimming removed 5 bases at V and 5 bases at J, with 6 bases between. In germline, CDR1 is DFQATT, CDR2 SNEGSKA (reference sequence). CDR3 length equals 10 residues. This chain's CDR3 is CSAWKETQYF. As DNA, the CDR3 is TGCAGTGCTTGGAAGGAGACCCAGTACTTC.

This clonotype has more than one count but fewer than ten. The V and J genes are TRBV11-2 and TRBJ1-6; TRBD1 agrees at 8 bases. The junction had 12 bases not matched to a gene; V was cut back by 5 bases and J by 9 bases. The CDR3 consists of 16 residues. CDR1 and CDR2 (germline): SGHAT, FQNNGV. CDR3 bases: TGTGCCAGCAGCCTTCGGGACAGGAAAGTTACTTCACCCCTCCACTTT. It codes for CASSLRDRKVTSPLHF.

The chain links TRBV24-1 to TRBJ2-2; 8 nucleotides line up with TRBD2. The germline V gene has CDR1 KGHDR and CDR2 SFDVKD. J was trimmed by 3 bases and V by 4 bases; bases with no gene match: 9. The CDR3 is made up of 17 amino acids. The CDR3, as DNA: TGTGCCACCAGTGAAGGAAGTGGGACTAGTCACACCGGGGAGCTGTTTTTT. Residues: CATSEGSGTSHTGELFF.

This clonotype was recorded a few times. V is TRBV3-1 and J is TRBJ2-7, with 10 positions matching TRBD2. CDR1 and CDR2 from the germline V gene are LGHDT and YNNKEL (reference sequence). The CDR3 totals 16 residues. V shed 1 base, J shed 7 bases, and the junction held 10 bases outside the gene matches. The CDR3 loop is CASSQVASGRAGEQYF. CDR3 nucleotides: TGTGCCAGCAGCCAAGTCGCAAGCGGGAGGGCCGGGGAGCAGTACTTC.

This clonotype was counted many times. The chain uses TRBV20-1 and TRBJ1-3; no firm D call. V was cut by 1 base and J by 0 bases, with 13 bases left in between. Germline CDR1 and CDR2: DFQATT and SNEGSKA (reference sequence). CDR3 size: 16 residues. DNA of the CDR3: TGCAGTGCTAGAGGGATAAAACCTACCTCTGGAAACACCATATATTTT. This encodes CSARGIKPTSGNTIYF.

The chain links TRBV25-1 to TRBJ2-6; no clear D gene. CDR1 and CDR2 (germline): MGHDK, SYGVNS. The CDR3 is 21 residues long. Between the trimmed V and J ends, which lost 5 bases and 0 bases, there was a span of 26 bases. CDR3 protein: CASSPPQDLILPPSGANVLTF. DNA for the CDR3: TGTGCCAGCAGTCCACCCCAGGACCTTATTTTACCCCCCTCTGGGGCCAACGTCCTGACTTTC. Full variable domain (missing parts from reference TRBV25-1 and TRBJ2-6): EADIYQTPRYLVIGTGKKITLECSQTMGHDKMYWYQQDPGMELHLIHYSYGVNSTEKGDLSSESTVSRIRTEHFPLTLESARPSHTSQYLCASSPPQDLILPPSGANVLTFGAGSRLTVL.

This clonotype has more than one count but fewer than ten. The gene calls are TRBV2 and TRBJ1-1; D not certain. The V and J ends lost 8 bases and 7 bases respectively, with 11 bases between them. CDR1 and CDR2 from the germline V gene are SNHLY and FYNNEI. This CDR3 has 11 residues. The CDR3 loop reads CASRRRDEAFF. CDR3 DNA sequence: TGTGCCAGCCGGAGGAGAGATGAAGCTTTCTTT.

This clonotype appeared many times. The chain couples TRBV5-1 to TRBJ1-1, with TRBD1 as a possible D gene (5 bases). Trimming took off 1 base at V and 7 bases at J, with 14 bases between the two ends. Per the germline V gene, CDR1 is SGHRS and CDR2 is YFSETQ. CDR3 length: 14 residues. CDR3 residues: CASSLSSGLDEAFF. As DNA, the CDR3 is TGCGCCAGCAGCTTGAGTTCAGGGCTGGATGAAGCTTTCTTT.

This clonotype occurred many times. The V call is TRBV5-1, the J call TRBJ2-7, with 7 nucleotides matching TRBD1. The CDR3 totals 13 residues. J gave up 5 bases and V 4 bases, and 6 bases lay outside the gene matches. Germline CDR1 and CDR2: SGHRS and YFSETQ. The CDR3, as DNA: TGCGCCAGCAGCCGGAACACAGGGGACGAGCAGTACTTC. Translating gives CASSRNTGDEQYF. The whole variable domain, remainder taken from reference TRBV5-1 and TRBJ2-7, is KAGVTQTPRYLIKTRGQQVTLSCSPISGHRSVSWYQQTPGQGLQFLFEYFSETQRNKGNFPGRFSGRQFSNSRSEMNVSTLELGDSALYLCASSRNTGDEQYFGPGTRLTVT.

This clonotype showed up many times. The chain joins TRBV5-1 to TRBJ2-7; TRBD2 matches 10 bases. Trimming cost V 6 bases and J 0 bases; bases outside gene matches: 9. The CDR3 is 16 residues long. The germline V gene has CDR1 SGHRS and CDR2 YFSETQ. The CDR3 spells CASTLGLAAYSYEQYF. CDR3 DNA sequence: TGCGCCAGCACACTAGGACTAGCGGCCTACTCCTACGAGCAGTACTTC.

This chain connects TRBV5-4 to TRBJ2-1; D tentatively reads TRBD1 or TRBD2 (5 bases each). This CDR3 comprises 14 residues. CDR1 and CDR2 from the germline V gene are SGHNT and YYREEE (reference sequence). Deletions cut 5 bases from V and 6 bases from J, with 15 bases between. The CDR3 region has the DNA TGTGCCAGCAGGGATATGGGGGTTGCCAATGAGCAGTTCTTC. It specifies CASRDMGVANEQFF.

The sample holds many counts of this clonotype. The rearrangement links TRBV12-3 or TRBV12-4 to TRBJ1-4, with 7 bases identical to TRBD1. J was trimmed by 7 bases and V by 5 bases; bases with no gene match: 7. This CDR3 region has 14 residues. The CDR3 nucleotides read TGTGCCAGCAGTCCCGGGACAGCGCGTGAAAAACTGTTTTTT. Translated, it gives CASSPGTAREKLFF.

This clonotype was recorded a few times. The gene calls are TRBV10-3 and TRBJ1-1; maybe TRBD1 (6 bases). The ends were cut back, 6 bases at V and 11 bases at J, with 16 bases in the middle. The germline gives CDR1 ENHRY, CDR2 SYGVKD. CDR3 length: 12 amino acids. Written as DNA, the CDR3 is TGTGCCATCAGCCCCCCGGGGGCGCGGGCTTTCTTT. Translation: CAISPPGARAFF.

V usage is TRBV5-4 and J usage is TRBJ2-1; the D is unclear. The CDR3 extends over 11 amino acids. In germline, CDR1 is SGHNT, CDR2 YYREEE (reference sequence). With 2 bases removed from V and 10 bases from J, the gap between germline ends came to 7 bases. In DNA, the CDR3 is TGTGCCAGCAGCTTTAATACGGAGCAGTTCTTC. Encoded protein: CASSFNTEQFF.

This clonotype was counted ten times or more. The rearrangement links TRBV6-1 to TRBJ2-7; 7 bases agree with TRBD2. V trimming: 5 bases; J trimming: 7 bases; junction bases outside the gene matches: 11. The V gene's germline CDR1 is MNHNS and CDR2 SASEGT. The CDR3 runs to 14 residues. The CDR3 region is CASSHGLSRGEQYF. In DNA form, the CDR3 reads TGTGCCAGCAGTCACGGGCTCTCGCGGGGGGAGCAGTACTTC.

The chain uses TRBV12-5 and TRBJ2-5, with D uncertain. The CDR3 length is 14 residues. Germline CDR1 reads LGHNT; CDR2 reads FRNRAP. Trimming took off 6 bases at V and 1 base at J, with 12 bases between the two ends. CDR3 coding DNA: TGTGCTAGTGGAAAAGGACCTCTCCAAGAGACCCAGTACTTC. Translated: CASGKGPLQETQYF. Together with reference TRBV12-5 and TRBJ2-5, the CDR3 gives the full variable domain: DARVTQTPRHKVTEMGQEVTMRCQPILGHNTVFWYRQTMMQGLELLAYFRNRAPLDDSGMPKDRFSAEMPDATLATLKIQPSEPRDSAVYFCASGKGPLQETQYFGPGTRLLVL.

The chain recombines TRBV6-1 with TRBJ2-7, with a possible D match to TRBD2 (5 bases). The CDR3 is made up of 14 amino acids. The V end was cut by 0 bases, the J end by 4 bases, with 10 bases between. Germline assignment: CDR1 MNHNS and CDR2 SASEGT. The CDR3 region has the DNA TGTGCCAGCAGTGAAGCGCTGGCGGGTTACGAGCAGTACTTC. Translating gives CASSEALAGYEQYF.

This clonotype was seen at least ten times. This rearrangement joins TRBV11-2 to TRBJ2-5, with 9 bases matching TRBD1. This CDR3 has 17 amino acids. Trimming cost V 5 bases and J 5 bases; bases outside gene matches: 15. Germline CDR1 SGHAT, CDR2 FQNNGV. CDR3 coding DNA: TGTGCCAGCAGCACCTTGACAGGGGGAGTTTCGGCGGAGACCCAGTACTTC. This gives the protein CASSTLTGGVSAETQYF.

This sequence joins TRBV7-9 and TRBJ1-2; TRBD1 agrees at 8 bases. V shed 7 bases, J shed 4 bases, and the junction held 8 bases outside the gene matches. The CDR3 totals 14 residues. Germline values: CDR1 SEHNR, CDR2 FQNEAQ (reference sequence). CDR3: CASTQQGVIYGYTF. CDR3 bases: TGTGCCAGCACTCAACAGGGGGTGATCTATGGCTACACCTTC.

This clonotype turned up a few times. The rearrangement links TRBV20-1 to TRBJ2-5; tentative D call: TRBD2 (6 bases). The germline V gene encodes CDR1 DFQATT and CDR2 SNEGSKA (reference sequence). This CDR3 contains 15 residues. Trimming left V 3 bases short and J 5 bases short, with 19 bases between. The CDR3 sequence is CSASTGANPGETQYF. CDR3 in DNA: TGCAGTGCTAGTACGGGAGCAAACCCCGGGGAGACCCAGTACTTC.

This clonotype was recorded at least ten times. The CDR3 loop reads CASRSVGDQETQYF. In DNA, the CDR3 is TGTGCCAGCCGCTCTGTAGGAGACCAAGAGACCCAGTACTTC. J is TRBJ2-5 and V is TRBV5-8; no clear D. Germline lookup yields CDR1 SGHTS and CDR2 YDEGEE. Trimming left V 7 bases short and J 0 bases short, with 13 bases between. CDR3 length equals 14 residues. The full variable domain, in which reference TRBV5-8 and TRBJ2-5 provide the parts outside the CDR3, is EAGVTQSPTHLIKTRGQQATLRCSPISGHTSVYWYQQALGLGLQFLLWYDEGEERNRGNFPPRFSGRQFPNYSSELNVNALELEDSALYLCASRSVGDQETQYFGPGTRLLVL.

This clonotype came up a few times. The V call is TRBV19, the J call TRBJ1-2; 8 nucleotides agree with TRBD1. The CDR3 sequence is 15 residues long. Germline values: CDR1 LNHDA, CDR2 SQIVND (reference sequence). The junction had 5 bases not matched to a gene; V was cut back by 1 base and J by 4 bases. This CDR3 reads CASSIGQGIAYGYTF. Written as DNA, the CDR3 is TGTGCCAGTAGTATAGGACAGGGGATCGCCTATGGCTACACCTTC.

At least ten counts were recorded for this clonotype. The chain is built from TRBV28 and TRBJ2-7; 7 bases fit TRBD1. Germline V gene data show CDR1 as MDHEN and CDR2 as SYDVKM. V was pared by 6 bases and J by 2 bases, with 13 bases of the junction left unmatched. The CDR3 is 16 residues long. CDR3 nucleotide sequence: TGTGCCAGCAGCCCCGTTGGCGCGCAGGGGGCCTACGAGCAGTACTTC. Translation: CASSPVGAQGAYEQYF.

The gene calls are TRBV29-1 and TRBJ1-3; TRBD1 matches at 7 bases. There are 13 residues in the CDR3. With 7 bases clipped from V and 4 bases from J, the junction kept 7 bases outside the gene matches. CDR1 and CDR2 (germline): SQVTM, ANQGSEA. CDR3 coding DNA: TGCAGCGCATCGGGACAGAGCGGAAACACCATATATTTT. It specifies CSASGQSGNTIYF.